Shown below are 29 T cell receptor beta chains from a single sample sequenced in a study of OX40 agonist ivuxolimab in advanced cancers. The library was prepared using the immunoSEQ multiplex PCR assay. Here the immuneACCESS table is served through TCRdb, limited to in-frame sequences with V and J called. Missing clones are a known gap in these copies; in checked studies unresolved V genes cover under half, and the rest lacks a known reason. The sample includes 45,000 to 55,000 clones, with 88% observed a single time. The biggest ten clones account for roughly 3.2% of the sample. The sample here was CD4+ or CD8+ T cells sorted from blood, taken in a trial of the OX40 agonist ivuxolimab. These receptors all stem from an adult with an advanced solid tumor such as melanoma, head and neck, liver or kidney cancer.

The rearrangement uses TRBV30 and TRBJ2-1; D may be TRBD1 or TRBD2 (5 bases each). In germline, CDR1 is GTSNPN, CDR2 SVGIG (reference sequence). This CDR3 comprises 17 residues. V was trimmed by 1 base and J by 1 base, leaving 17 bases between them. The CDR3 nucleotides are TGTGCCTGGAGTGGGGGTAAGAGGGGAAGGTCCTACAATGAGCAGTTCTTC. It translates to CAWSGGKRGRSYNEQFF.

The rearrangement links TRBV6-1 to TRBJ2-1; D perhaps matches TRBD1 (6 bases). Germline assignment: CDR1 MNHNS and CDR2 SASEGT. Trimming took 1 base from V and 7 from J, leaving 14 bases between them. The CDR3 totals 15 residues. CDR3 region: CASSEEQFQGNEQFF. The DNA for the CDR3 is TGTGCCAGCAGTGAAGAACAGTTCCAGGGGAATGAGCAGTTCTTC.

To note about this clone: The same CDR3 arises from other DNA sequences in this sample as well. This chain joins TRBV7-6 and TRBJ2-5; TRBD2 is a possible D gene (6 bases). Germline V gene data show CDR1 as SGHVS and CDR2 as FNYEAQ. Trimming took off 3 bases at V and 1 base at J, with 9 bases between the two ends. The CDR3 extends over 14 amino acids. Here the CDR3 reads CASSLGGVQETQYF. Here the CDR3 DNA reads TGTGCCAGCAGCTTGGGAGGCGTCCAAGAGACCCAGTACTTC.

The chain joins TRBV6-1 to TRBJ1-6; TRBD1 matches 8 bases. CDR3 length: 16 residues. The junction had 8 bases not matched to a gene; V was cut back by 0 bases and J by 10 bases. Germline-derived CDR1 and CDR2 are MNHNS and SASEGT. The CDR3 spells CASSEAIGTGESPLHF. The CDR3 DNA sequence: TGTGCCAGCAGTGAAGCCATCGGGACAGGCGAATCACCCCTCCACTTT.

The chain has TRBV7-9 and TRBJ2-1; either TRBD1 or TRBD2 may supply D (6 bases each). The germline V gene encodes CDR1 SEHNR and CDR2 FQNEAQ (reference sequence). V was clipped by 0 bases and J by 6 bases, with 12 bases between them. This CDR3 has 15 residues. CDR3 nucleotide sequence: TGTGCCAGCAGCTTAGCGGGGGGCTCCCTCAATGAGCAGTTCTTC. Amino acid sequence: CASSLAGGSLNEQFF. Together with reference TRBV7-9 and TRBJ2-1, the CDR3 gives the full variable domain: DTGVSQNPRHKITKRGQNVTFRCDPISEHNRLYWYRQTLGQGPEFLTYFQNEAQLEKSRLLSDRFSAERPKGSFSTLEIQRTEQGDSAMYLCASSLAGGSLNEQFFGPGTRLTVL.

J is TRBJ2-2 and V is TRBV11-2; tentative D call: TRBD1 (7 bases). The germline V and J ends were trimmed by 10 bases and 6 bases, with 18 bases remaining between them. This CDR3 spans 14 amino acids. The V gene's germline CDR1 is SGHAT and CDR2 FQNNGV. Here the CDR3 reads CATSLQGGAGELFF. In DNA, the CDR3 is TGTGCCACCTCCCTCCAGGGGGGAGCCGGGGAGCTGTTTTTT.

This clone was detected only once. This chain connects TRBV2 to TRBJ2-1; D is uncertain. CDR1 and CDR2 from the germline V gene are SNHLY and FYNNEI. V shed 3 bases and J shed 5 bases, with 14 bases lying between them. The CDR3 spans 15 residues. CDR3 residues: CASSDIVRTDNEQFF. CDR3 DNA: TGTGCCAGCAGTGATATTGTTCGGACCGACAATGAGCAGTTCTTC.

The V gene is TRBV30, the J gene TRBJ1-6; 9 bases match TRBD1. Germline V gives CDR1 GTSNPN, CDR2 SVGIG (reference sequence). Trimming at V came to 8 bases and at J to 7 bases, leaving 3 bases not matched to a gene. The CDR3 has 12 amino acids. CDR3 in amino acids: CAGTGWNSPLHF. CDR3 in DNA: TGTGCCGGGACAGGGTGGAATTCACCCCTCCACTTT.

For the CDR3, the DNA is TGTGCCAGCAGTGAAGCCTCCACAGATACGCAGTATTTT. Protein: CASSEASTDTQYF. The chain links TRBV6-1 to TRBJ2-3; no clear D. This CDR3 region has 13 residues. The V gene lost 0 bases and the J gene lost 2 bases, with 3 bases spanning the gap. The germline CDR1 and CDR2 sequences are MNHNS and SASEGT.

This clone was recorded once. The chain is built from TRBV7-8 and TRBJ2-7; weak D call: TRBD1 (6 bases). CDR1 and CDR2 (germline): SGHVS, FQNEAQ. The CDR3 is 14 amino acids. Trimming removed 5 bases from V and 2 bases from J, with 13 bases in between. CDR3 coding DNA: TGTGCCAGCAGCCCTCAGGGGAACCCCTACGAGCAGTACTTC. It translates to CASSPQGNPYEQYF.

For the CDR3, the DNA is TGTGCCAGCAGACTAGATAGGGTCGATTCACCCCTCCACTTT. Residues: CASRLDRVDSPLHF. The rearrangement joins TRBV28 to TRBJ1-6, with D uncertain. Per germline, CDR1 MDHEN and CDR2 SYDVKM. The CDR3 runs to 14 residues. V was cut by 6 bases and J by 8 bases, with 14 bases left in between.

The chain employs TRBV5-6 and TRBJ1-2; 8 bases line up with TRBD1. V was clipped by 7 bases and J by 4 bases; unmatched bases: 9. Germline V lookup: CDR1 SGHDT, CDR2 YYEEEE. The CDR3 extends over 14 amino acids. The CDR3 spells CASGIQGVGYGYTF. CDR3 DNA sequence: TGTGCCAGCGGAATACAGGGGGTGGGCTATGGCTACACCTTC.

The rearrangement joins TRBV14 to TRBJ2-7, with 8 nucleotides matching TRBD1. Germline values: CDR1 SGHDN, CDR2 FVKESK. The CDR3 extends over 15 amino acids. V shed 3 bases and J 6 bases; nucleotides not matched to a gene: 10. This chain's CDR3 is CASSHITRGRGEQYF. Written as DNA, the CDR3 is TGTGCCAGCAGCCATATCACCAGGGGGCGCGGCGAGCAGTACTTC.

This rearrangement joins TRBV6-1 to TRBJ1-2, with D unclear. Germline V gene data show CDR1 as MNHNS and CDR2 as SASEGT. V shed 0 bases and J shed 4 bases, with 9 bases lying between them. The CDR3 contains 14 residues. The chain's CDR3 is CASSEARISYGYTF. In DNA, the CDR3 is TGTGCCAGCAGTGAAGCCAGGATCTCCTATGGCTACACCTTC.

The V call is TRBV10-2, the J call TRBJ2-3; 9 nucleotides match TRBD2. Germline V lookup: CDR1 WSHSY, CDR2 SAAADI. This CDR3 has 17 amino acids. J lost 3 bases, V lost 0 bases, and 7 bases had no gene match. The CDR3: CASSESGAGGPTDTQYF. As DNA, the CDR3 is TGCGCCAGCAGTGAGTCGGGTGCGGGAGGGCCAACAGATACGCAGTATTTT.

The J gene is TRBJ2-5, the V gene TRBV19; 12 bases fit TRBD1. There are 17 residues in the CDR3. Germline CDR1 and CDR2: LNHDA and SQIVND (reference sequence). Losses at the gene ends were 9 bases for V and 5 bases for J; bases not matched to a gene: 16. The CDR3 protein is CASSLHGPGQGAETQYF. CDR3 bases: TGTGCCAGCTCATTGCACGGACCGGGACAGGGGGCTGAGACCCAGTACTTC.

The table lists this clone with a count of one. The V call is TRBV6-5, the J call TRBJ2-3; no reliable D call. Per germline, CDR1 MNHEY and CDR2 SVGAGI. V was trimmed by 3 bases and J by 0 bases, leaving 10 bases between them. CDR3 length: 15 amino acids. This CDR3 reads CASSYFPKSTDTQYF. The CDR3 DNA sequence: TGTGCCAGCAGTTATTTCCCCAAGAGCACAGATACGCAGTATTTT.

This clone was observed once. This chain uses TRBV5-1 with TRBJ2-3; TRBD2 aligns across 12 bases. Germline V lookup: CDR1 SGHRS, CDR2 YFSETQ. V trimming: 3 bases; J trimming: 1 base; junction bases outside the gene matches: 3. The CDR3 extends over 16 amino acids. As DNA, the CDR3 is TGCGCCAGCAGCTCGGGACTAGCGGGCCGCACAGATACGCAGTATTTT. This encodes CASSSGLAGRTDTQYF.

The chain is built from TRBV6-6 and TRBJ2-1; the D gene is possibly TRBD2 (6 bases). Germline loops: CDR1 MNHNY, CDR2 SVGAGI (reference sequence). Trimming shortened V by 1 base and J by 10 bases, and 8 bases separated the two germline ends. This CDR3 spans 12 amino acids. CDR3 coding DNA: TGTGCCAGCAGTTACTTTAGCGGAGAGCAGTTCTTC. As protein: CASSYFSGEQFF.

V is TRBV11-3 and J is TRBJ1-1; D gene ambiguous. Per the germline V gene, CDR1 is SGHNT and CDR2 is YENEEA. There are 12 residues in the CDR3. V gave up 2 bases and J gave up 6 bases, with 7 bases separating them. Here the CDR3 DNA reads TGTGCCAGCAGCTTACGCCAGGCTGAAGCTTTCTTT. Translating it yields CASSLRQAEAFF.

The chain has TRBV28 and TRBJ2-3, with D perhaps TRBD2 (6 bases). CDR1 and CDR2 from the germline V gene are MDHEN and SYDVKM. Trimming stripped 4 bases from V and 1 base from J, with 6 bases between. The CDR3 extends over 13 amino acids. The chain's CDR3 is CASSSSGTDTQYF. The CDR3 DNA follows: TGTGCCAGCAGTTCTAGCGGCACAGATACGCAGTATTTT.

The chain recombines TRBV30 with TRBJ2-1; 8 nucleotides agree with TRBD2. V lost 2 bases to trimming and J lost 5 bases; unmatched junction nucleotides: 8. There are 15 residues in the CDR3. Germline lookup yields CDR1 GTSNPN and CDR2 SVGIG (reference sequence). The CDR3 loop reads CAWSTLAGLNNEQFF. The CDR3 DNA sequence: TGTGCCTGGAGTACCTTAGCGGGGTTAAACAATGAGCAGTTCTTC.

The chain employs TRBV21-1 and TRBJ1-4; the D call TRBD1 from the table was never checked on the DNA. TRBV21-1 is designated a pseudogene. The CDR3 is 15 amino acids. Here the CDR3 reads CASSKETGGIEKLFF. The DNA of the CDR3 is TGTGCCAGCAGCAAAGAAACAGGGGGCATAGAAAAACTGTTTTTT.

The chain employs TRBV6-6 and TRBJ1-4, with 9 bases fitting TRBD1. The J segment lost 7 bases and the V segment lost 5 bases, leaving 8 bases of the junction unmatched. CDR3 length: 15 residues. Germline CDR1 and CDR2: MNHNY and SVGAGI (reference sequence). The DNA for the CDR3 is TGTGCCAGCAGTCACACCGGGACAGGGTCTGAAAAACTGTTTTTT. It specifies CASSHTGTGSEKLFF.

The genes are TRBV19 and TRBJ1-3, with D maybe TRBD1 (6 bases). Germline values: CDR1 LNHDA, CDR2 SQIVND (reference sequence). V lost 4 bases, J lost 2 bases, and 12 bases lay in between. This CDR3 has 15 amino acids. CDR3 amino acids: CASSTVGGTGNTIYF. The CDR3 DNA sequence: TGTGCCAGTAGTACGGTCGGGGGCACTGGAAACACCATATATTTT.

This chain uses TRBV5-4 with TRBJ1-4, with TRBD1 matching over 8 bases. The trim removed 3 bases at V and 5 bases at J, leaving 9 bases unmatched. Germline V gene sequence: CDR1 SGHNT, CDR2 YYREEE (reference sequence). This CDR3 comprises 16 residues. The CDR3 spells CASSSDRGGENEKLFF. The CDR3 DNA is TGTGCCAGCAGCTCAGACAGGGGCGGCGAGAATGAAAAACTGTTTTTT. The variable domain in full, completed from reference TRBV5-4 and TRBJ1-4, reads ETGVTQSPTHLIKTRGQQVTLRCSSQSGHNTVSWYQQALGQGPQFIFQYYREEENGRGNFPPRFSGLQFPNYSSELNVNALELDDSALYLCASSSDRGGENEKLFFGSGTQLSVL.

The V and J genes are TRBV11-2 and TRBJ1-6; D not certain. Trimming cost V 6 bases and J 7 bases, with 10 bases left between them. Per germline, CDR1 SGHAT and CDR2 FQNNGV. The CDR3 is 13 residues long. The CDR3 DNA is TGTGCCAGCAGTCTAGTAGGGAATTCACCCCTCCACTTT. Amino acid sequence: CASSLVGNSPLHF.

J is TRBJ2-3 and V is TRBV7-9; either TRBD1 or TRBD2 may supply D (6 bases each). The CDR3 sequence is 17 residues long. Trimming took off 1 base at V and 2 bases at J, with 16 bases between the two ends. The germline V gene has CDR1 SEHNR and CDR2 FQNEAQ (reference sequence). The CDR3 here is CASSLGRDTLYTDTQYF. In nucleotides, the CDR3 is TGTGCCAGCAGCTTAGGGCGGGACACATTATACACAGATACGCAGTATTTT.

V and J are TRBV18 and TRBJ2-7; TRBD1 matches at 8 bases. Trimming cost V 2 bases and J 5 bases; bases outside gene matches: 5. CDR3 length equals 14 residues. Germline assignment: CDR1 KGHSH and CDR2 LQKENI. The CDR3 DNA sequence: TGTGCCAGCTCACCAGCGGGACAGGCCCACGAGCAGTACTTC. Residues: CASSPAGQAHEQYF.